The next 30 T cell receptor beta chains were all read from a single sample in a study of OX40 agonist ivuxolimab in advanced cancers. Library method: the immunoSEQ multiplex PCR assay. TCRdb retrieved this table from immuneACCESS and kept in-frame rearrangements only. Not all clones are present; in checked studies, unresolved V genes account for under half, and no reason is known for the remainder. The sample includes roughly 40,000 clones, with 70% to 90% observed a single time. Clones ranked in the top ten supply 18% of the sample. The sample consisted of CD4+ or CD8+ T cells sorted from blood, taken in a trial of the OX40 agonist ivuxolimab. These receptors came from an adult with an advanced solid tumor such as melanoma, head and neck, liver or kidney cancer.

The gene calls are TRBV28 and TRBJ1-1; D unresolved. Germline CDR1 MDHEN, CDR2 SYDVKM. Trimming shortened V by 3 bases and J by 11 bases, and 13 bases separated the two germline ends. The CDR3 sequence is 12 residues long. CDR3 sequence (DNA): TGTGCCAGCAGTTTCCTCACAGTGGAGGCTTTCTTT. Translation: CASSFLTVEAFF. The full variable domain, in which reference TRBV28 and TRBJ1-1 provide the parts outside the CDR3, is DVKVTQSSRYLVKRTGEKVFLECVQDMDHENMFWYRQDPGLGLRLIYFSYDVKMKEKGDIPEGYSVSREKKERFSLILESASTNQTSMYLCASSFLTVEAFFGQGTRLTVV.

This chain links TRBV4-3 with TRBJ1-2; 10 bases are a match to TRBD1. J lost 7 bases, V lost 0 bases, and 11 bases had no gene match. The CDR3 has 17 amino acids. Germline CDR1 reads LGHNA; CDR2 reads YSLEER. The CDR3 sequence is CASSQDWGDRGVGGYTF. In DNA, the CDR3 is TGCGCCAGCAGCCAAGATTGGGGGGACAGGGGTGTAGGTGGCTACACCTTC.

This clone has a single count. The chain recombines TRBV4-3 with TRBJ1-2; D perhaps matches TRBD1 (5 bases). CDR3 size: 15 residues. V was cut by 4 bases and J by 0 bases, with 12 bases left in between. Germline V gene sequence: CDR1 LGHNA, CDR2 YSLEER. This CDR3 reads CASSPKRGTNYGYTF. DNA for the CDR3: TGCGCCAGCAGCCCAAAAAGGGGAACTAACTATGGCTACACCTTC.

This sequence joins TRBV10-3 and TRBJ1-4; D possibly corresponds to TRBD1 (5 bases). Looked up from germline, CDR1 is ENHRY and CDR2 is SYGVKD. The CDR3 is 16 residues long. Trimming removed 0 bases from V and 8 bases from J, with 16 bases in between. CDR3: CAISESSKGGDEKLFF. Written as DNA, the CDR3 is TGTGCCATCAGTGAGTCTTCAAAGGGAGGGGACGAAAAACTGTTTTTT.

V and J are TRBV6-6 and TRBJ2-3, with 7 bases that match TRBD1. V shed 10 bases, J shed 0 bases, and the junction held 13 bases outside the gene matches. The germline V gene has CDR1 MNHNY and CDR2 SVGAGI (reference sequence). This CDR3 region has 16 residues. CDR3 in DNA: TGTGCCACAAAAGTCGGTAGGGACAGAAGCACAGATACGCAGTATTTT. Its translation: CATKVGRDRSTDTQYF.

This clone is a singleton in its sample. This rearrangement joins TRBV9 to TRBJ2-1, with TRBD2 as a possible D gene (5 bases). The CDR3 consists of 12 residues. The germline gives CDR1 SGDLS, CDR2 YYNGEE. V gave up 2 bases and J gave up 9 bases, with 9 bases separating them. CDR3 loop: CASSVDSAEQFF. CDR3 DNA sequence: TGTGCCAGCAGCGTTGATAGCGCTGAGCAGTTCTTC. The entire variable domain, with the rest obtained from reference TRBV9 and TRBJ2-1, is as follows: DSGVTQTPKHLITATGQRVTLRCSPRSGDLSVYWYQQSLDQGLQFLIQYYNGEERAKGNILERFSAQQFPDLHSELNLSSLELGDSALYFCASSVDSAEQFFGPGTRLTVL.

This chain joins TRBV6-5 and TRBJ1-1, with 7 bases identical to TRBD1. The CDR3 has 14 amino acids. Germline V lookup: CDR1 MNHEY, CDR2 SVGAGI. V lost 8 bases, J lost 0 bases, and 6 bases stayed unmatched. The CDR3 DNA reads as TGTGCCAGCGCCAAGGGACAGTTGAACACTGAAGCTTTCTTT. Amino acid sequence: CASAKGQLNTEAFF.

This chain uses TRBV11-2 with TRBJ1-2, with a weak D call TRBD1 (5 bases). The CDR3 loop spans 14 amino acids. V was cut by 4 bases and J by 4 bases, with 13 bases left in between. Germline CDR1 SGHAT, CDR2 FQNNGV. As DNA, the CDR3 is TGTGCCAGCAGCTCCGCGGGGGGGGGCTATGGCTACACCTTC. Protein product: CASSSAGGGYGYTF.

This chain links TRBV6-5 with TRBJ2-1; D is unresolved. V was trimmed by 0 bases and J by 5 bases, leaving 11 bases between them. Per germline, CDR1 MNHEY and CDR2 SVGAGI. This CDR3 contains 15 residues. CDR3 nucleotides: TGTGCCAGCAGTTACTCAATAGGGTCGGACAATGAGCAGTTCTTC. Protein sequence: CASSYSIGSDNEQFF.

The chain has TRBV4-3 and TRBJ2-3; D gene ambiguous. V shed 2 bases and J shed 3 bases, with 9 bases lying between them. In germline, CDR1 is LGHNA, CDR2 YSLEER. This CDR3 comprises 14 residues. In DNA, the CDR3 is TGCGCCAGCAGCCAAACCATTACGACAGATACGCAGTATTTT. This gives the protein CASSQTITTDTQYF.

CDR3 in amino acids: CASSMKGGTYNEQFF. The CDR3 nucleotides read TGTGCCAGTAGTATGAAGGGCGGAACCTACAATGAGCAGTTCTTC. V is TRBV19 and J is TRBJ2-1; D uncertain. Per germline, CDR1 LNHDA and CDR2 SQIVND (reference sequence). V gave up 3 bases and J gave up 2 bases, with 11 bases separating them. CDR3 length equals 15 residues.

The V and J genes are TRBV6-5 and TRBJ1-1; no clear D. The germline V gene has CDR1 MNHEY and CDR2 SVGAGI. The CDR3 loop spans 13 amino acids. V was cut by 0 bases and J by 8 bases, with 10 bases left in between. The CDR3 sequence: CASSYSTKQEAFF. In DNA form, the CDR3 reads TGTGCCAGCAGTTACTCGACAAAGCAGGAAGCTTTCTTT.

The CDR3 DNA reads TGTGCCAGCAGTTTTACAGGGTTGGAGACCCAGTACTTC. This translates into CASSFTGLETQYF. The gene calls are TRBV6-5 and TRBJ2-5; tentatively, D is TRBD1 (6 bases). Germline assignment: CDR1 MNHEY and CDR2 SVGAGI. V gave up 4 bases and J gave up 5 bases, with 11 bases separating them. The CDR3 spans 13 residues.

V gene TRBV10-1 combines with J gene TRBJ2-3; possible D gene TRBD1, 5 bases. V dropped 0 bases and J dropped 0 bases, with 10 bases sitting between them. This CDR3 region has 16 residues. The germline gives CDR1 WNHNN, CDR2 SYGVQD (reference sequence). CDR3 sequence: CASSESSGPSTDTQYF. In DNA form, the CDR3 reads TGCGCCAGCAGTGAGTCGTCAGGGCCGAGCACAGATACGCAGTATTTT.

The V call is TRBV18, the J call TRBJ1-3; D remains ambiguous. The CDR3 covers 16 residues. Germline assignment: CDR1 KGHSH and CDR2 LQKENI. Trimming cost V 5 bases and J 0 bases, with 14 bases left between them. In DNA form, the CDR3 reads TGTGCCAGCTCATCTTCTCTTTGGAGCTCTGGAAACACCATATATTTT. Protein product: CASSSSLWSSGNTIYF.

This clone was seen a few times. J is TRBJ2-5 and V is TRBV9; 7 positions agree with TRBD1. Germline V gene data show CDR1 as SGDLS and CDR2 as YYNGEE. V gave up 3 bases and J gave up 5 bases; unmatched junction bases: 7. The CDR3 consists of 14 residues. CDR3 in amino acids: CASSARQGRETQYF. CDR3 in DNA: TGTGCCAGCAGCGCCCGACAGGGTCGGGAGACCCAGTACTTC. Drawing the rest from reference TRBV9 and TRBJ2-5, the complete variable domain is DSGVTQTPKHLITATGQRVTLRCSPRSGDLSVYWYQQSLDQGLQFLIQYYNGEERAKGNILERFSAQQFPDLHSELNLSSLELGDSALYFCASSARQGRETQYFGPGTRLLVL.

The CDR3 spells CASSQEDGAEGYTF. For the CDR3, the DNA is TGCGCCAGCAGCCAAGAGGATGGGGCGGAGGGCTACACCTTC. The gene calls are TRBV4-3 and TRBJ1-2; D perhaps matches TRBD1 (5 bases). The CDR3 has 14 amino acids. CDR1 is LGHNA and CDR2 is YSLEER in the germline V gene. V lost 0 bases and J 8 bases, leaving 13 bases between the germline ends.

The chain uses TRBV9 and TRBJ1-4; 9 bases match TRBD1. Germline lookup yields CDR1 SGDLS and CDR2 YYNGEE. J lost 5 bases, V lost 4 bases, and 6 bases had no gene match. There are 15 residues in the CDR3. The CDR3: CASSIRTGENEKLFF. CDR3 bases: TGTGCCAGCAGCATCCGGACAGGGGAGAATGAAAAACTGTTTTTT. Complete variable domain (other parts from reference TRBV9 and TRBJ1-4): DSGVTQTPKHLITATGQRVTLRCSPRSGDLSVYWYQQSLDQGLQFLIQYYNGEERAKGNILERFSAQQFPDLHSELNLSSLELGDSALYFCASSIRTGENEKLFFGSGTQLSVL.

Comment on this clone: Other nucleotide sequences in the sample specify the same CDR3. CDR3 sequence reads: CASSYDGTDTQYF. CDR3 DNA sequence: TGTGCCAGCAGTTACGATGGGACAGATACGCAGTATTTT. V and J are TRBV6-6 and TRBJ2-3, with unresolved D. V lost 2 bases and J lost 3, with 6 bases in between. This CDR3 comprises 13 residues. Per the germline V gene, CDR1 is MNHNY and CDR2 is SVGAGI (reference sequence).

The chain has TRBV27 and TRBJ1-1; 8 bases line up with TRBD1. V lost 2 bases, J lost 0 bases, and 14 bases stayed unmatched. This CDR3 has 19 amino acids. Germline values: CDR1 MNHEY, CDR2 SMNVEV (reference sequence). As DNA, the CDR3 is TGTGCCAGCAGTTTACGAGCGGCCGGGACAGGAACCGTGAACACTGAAGCTTTCTTT. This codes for CASSLRAAGTGTVNTEAFF.

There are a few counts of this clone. CDR3 DNA: TGTGCCAGCAGCTTAGGGCAGGCGTCCTATGGCTACACCTTC. This encodes CASSLGQASYGYTF. The rearrangement joins TRBV7-8 to TRBJ1-2; D is unresolved. The CDR3 is 14 residues long. Germline V gene sequence: CDR1 SGHVS, CDR2 FQNEAQ. Trimming stripped 1 base from V and 4 bases from J, with 10 bases between. The full variable domain, rest sourced from reference TRBV7-8 and TRBJ1-2, is GAGVSQSPRYKVAKRGQDVALRCDPISGHVSLFWYQQALGQGPEFLTYFQNEAQLDKSGLPSDRFFAERPEGSVSTLKIQRTQQEDSAVYLCASSLGQASYGYTFGSGTRLTVV.

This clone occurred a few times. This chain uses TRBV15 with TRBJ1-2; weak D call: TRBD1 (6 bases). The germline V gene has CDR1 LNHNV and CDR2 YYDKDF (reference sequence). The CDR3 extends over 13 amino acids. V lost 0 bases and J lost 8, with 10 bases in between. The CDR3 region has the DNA TGTGCCACCAGCAGAGAAGAGGGGGAAGGCTACACCTTC. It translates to CATSREEGEGYTF. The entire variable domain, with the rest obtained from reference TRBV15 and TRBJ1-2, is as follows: DAMVIQNPRYQVTQFGKPVTLSCSQTLNHNVMYWYQQKSSQAPKLLFHYYDKDFNNEADTPDNFQSRRPNTSFCFLDIRSPGLGDTAMYLCATSREEGEGYTFGSGTRLTVV.

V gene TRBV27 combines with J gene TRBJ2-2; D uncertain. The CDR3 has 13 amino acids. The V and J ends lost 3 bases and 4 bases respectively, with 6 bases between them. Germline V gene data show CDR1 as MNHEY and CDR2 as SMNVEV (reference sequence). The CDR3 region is CASSFSVTGELFF. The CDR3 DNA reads TGTGCCAGCAGTTTTAGTGTCACCGGGGAGCTGTTTTTT.

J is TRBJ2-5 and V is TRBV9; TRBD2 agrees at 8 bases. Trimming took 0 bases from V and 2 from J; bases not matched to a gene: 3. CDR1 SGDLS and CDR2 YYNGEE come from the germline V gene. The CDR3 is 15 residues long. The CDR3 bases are TGTGCCAGCAGCGTAGGACTAGCGATGCAAGAGACCCAGTACTTC. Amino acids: CASSVGLAMQETQYF.

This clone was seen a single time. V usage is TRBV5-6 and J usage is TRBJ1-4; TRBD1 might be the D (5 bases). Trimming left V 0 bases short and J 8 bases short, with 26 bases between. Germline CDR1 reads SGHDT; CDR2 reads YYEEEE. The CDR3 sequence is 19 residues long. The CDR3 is CASSLEEARTSKRLEKLFF. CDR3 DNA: TGTGCCAGCAGCTTGGAGGAAGCGCGGACATCTAAACGATTGGAAAAACTGTTTTTT.

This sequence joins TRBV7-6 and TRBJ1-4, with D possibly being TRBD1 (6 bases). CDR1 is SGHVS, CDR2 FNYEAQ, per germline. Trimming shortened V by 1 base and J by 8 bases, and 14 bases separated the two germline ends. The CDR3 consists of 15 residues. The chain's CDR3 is CASSLEQGMGEKLFF. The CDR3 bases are TGTGCCAGCAGCTTAGAACAGGGAATGGGAGAAAAACTGTTTTTT.

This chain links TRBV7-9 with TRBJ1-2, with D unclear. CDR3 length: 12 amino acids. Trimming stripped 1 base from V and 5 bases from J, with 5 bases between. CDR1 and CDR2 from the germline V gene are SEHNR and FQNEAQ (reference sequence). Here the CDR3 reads CASSLGSYGYTF. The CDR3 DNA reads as TGTGCCAGCAGCTTAGGCAGTTATGGCTACACCTTC.

CDR3 DNA sequence: TGTGCCTGGAGTGACTCGACCGAGCAGTACTTC. It is translated as CAWSDSTEQYF. This chain links TRBV30 with TRBJ2-7; no clear D. The CDR3 length is 11 residues. Germline assignment: CDR1 GTSNPN and CDR2 SVGIG (reference sequence). V lost 1 base to trimming and J lost 6 bases, with 7 bases between them.

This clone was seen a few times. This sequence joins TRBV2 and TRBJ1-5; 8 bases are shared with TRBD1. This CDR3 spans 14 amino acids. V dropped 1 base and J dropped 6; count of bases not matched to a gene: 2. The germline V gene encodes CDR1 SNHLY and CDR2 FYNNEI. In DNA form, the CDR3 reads TGTGCCAGCAGTGAAGGGCAGGGGGCTCAGCCCCAGCATTTT. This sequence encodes CASSEGQGAQPQHF.

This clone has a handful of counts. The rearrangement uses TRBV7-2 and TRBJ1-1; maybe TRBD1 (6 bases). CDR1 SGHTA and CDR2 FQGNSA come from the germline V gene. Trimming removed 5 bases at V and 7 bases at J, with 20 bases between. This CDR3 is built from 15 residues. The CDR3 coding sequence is TGTGCCAGCAGCATTCTTCCAGGGGATGTCAATGAAGCTTTCTTT. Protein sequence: CASSILPGDVNEAFF. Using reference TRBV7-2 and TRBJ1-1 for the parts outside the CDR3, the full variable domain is GAGVSQSPSNKVTEKGKDVELRCDPISGHTALYWYRQSLGQGLEFLIYFQGNSAPDKSGLPSDRFSAERTGGSVSTLTIQRTQQEDSAVYLCASSILPGDVNEAFFGQGTRLTVV.